One sample yielded the 14 T cell receptor beta chains listed below, sequenced in a study of early T cells in non-severe SARS-CoV-2 infection (dated by TCRdb to 2020 to 2023). Library preparation was by 5' RACE. Sequencing relied on a NextSeq 500. Through fastp at Q25 and MiXCR, TCRdb rebuilt clones from the public reads, retaining in-frame beta chains. Identical CDR3 protein sequences are pooled into one entry, listed with their most common genes and DNA. The sample contains about 48,000 distinct CDR3 sequences, about 10% of them found a single time. The biggest ten clones account for roughly 8.3% of the sample. Input material: whole blood. The receptors shown here come from an adult who was a healthcare worker with PCR-confirmed SARS-CoV-2 infection or an uninfected control (not recorded which).

In this sample, this clonotype is medium-sized. The chain joins TRBV2 to TRBJ2-1; possible D gene TRBD1, 5 bases. Between the trimmed V and J ends, which lost 6 bases and 6 bases, there was a span of 9 bases. CDR1 and CDR2 from the germline V gene are SNHLY and FYNNEI. The CDR3 is 12 residues long. CDR3 sequence: CASRPRVNEQFF. In DNA form, the CDR3 reads TGTGCCAGCAGGCCCAGGGTCAATGAGCAGTTCTTC.

This chain joins TRBV6-5 and TRBJ2-7, with 9 bases matching TRBD1. The trim removed 5 bases at V and 6 bases at J, leaving 8 bases unmatched. The CDR3 has 14 residues. CDR1 MNHEY and CDR2 SVGAGI come from the germline V gene. CDR3 sequence (DNA): TGTGCCAGCAGTAAATGGACAGGGGTAAGCGAGCAGTACTTC. Its protein product is CASSKWTGVSEQYF.

This chain links TRBV5-1 with TRBJ2-7, with 7 bases matching TRBD1. Per germline, CDR1 SGHRS and CDR2 YFSETQ. This CDR3 region has 12 residues. Trimming removed 4 bases from V and 12 bases from J; junction bases left unmatched: 10. CDR3 protein: CASSPGQEVPYF. CDR3 DNA: TGCGCCAGCAGCCCCGGACAGGAGGTACCGTACTTC.

This clonotype was seen repeatedly, ten times or more. This chain connects TRBV2 to TRBJ1-6; 8 positions match TRBD1. V shed 5 bases, J shed 5 bases, and the junction held 11 bases outside the gene matches. The CDR3 has 17 residues. Germline CDR1 is SNHLY and CDR2 is FYNNEI. The chain's CDR3 is CASSQYPLTGDNSPLHF. CDR3 nucleotide sequence: TGTGCCAGCAGTCAATATCCCCTGACAGGGGATAATTCACCCCTCCACTTT.

The chain joins TRBV3-1 to TRBJ2-1, with D maybe TRBD2 (5 bases). The germline V gene has CDR1 LGHDT and CDR2 YNNKEL (reference sequence). The CDR3 sequence is 15 residues long. Trimming took 7 bases from V and 5 from J, leaving 18 bases between them. Here the CDR3 DNA reads TGTGCCAGCAAAATACGGAACGCGGGCCACAATGAGCAGTTCTTC. This gives the protein CASKIRNAGHNEQFF.

This clonotype was recorded a few times. The rearrangement links TRBV20-1 to TRBJ2-2, with TRBD2 matching over 9 bases. V shed 0 bases, J shed 7 bases, and the junction held 6 bases outside the gene matches. Germline loops: CDR1 DFQATT, CDR2 SNEGSKA (reference sequence). The length of the CDR3 is 15 residues. CDR3 loop: CSARDPLAGRGELFF. The CDR3 DNA reads TGCAGTGCTAGAGATCCCCTAGCGGGACGCGGGGAGCTGTTTTTT.

The chain uses TRBV20-1 and TRBJ2-7; the D is unclear. V was cut by 3 bases and J by 2 bases, with 8 bases left in between. Looked up from germline, CDR1 is DFQATT and CDR2 is SNEGSKA (reference sequence). The CDR3 totals 12 residues. Written as DNA, the CDR3 is TGCAGTGCTAGTGGCCACCCCTACGAGCAGTACTTC. Translating it yields CSASGHPYEQYF.

This clonotype was counted at least ten times. J is TRBJ1-6 and V is TRBV12-3 or TRBV12-4; no reliable D call. Trimming stripped 2 bases from V and 8 bases from J, with 19 bases between. This CDR3 comprises 17 residues. CDR3 coding DNA: TGTGCCAGCAGTTTAAATTCGCCAGGTGGATTGGATTCACCCCTCCACTTT. Residues: CASSLNSPGGLDSPLHF.

Only a few counts were recorded for this clonotype. This sequence joins TRBV20-1 and TRBJ2-1; TRBD2 is a possible D gene (5 bases). Trimming removed 6 bases from V and 1 base from J, with 13 bases in between. Looked up from germline, CDR1 is DFQATT and CDR2 is SNEGSKA (reference sequence). The CDR3 has 14 residues. Here the CDR3 DNA reads TGCAGTGCGCCCCCACTAGGGTCCTACAATGAGCAGTTCTTC. Translated, it gives CSAPPLGSYNEQFF.

The gene calls are TRBV20-1 and TRBJ2-1, with D perhaps TRBD1 or TRBD2 (5 bases each). This CDR3 is built from 15 residues. The germline gives CDR1 DFQATT, CDR2 SNEGSKA (reference sequence). Trimming took off 4 bases at V and 5 bases at J, with 18 bases between the two ends. The CDR3: CSATWGSKRDNEQFF. CDR3 sequence (DNA): TGCAGTGCTACTTGGGGGTCAAAACGAGACAATGAGCAGTTCTTC.

Many counts were recorded for this clonotype. This chain joins TRBV5-4 and TRBJ2-1; D perhaps matches TRBD1 (5 bases). The V and J ends lost 5 bases and 1 base respectively, with 16 bases between them. The CDR3 runs to 16 residues. From germline, CDR1 is SGHNT and CDR2 YYREEE (reference sequence). The CDR3 DNA reads TGTGCCAGCAGTACACAGGATTCCGGGTCCTACAATGAGCAGTTCTTC. Translation: CASSTQDSGSYNEQFF.

This clonotype was detected once. The CDR3 spells CASSSKDGAGLQYF. The CDR3 DNA reads TGTGCCAGCAGTTCCAAGGACGGGGCAGGTCTTCAGTACTTC. The rearrangement joins TRBV5-4 to TRBJ2-4; D assignment may be TRBD1 or TRBD2 (5 bases each). V was trimmed by 5 bases and J by 11 bases, leaving 20 bases between them. This CDR3 has 14 amino acids. Germline assignment: CDR1 SGHNT and CDR2 YYREEE (reference sequence).

This clonotype occurred many times. The chain is built from TRBV27 and TRBJ1-1; a weak D match, TRBD1 (6 bases). V was clipped by 6 bases and J by 11 bases, with 16 bases between them. Germline CDR1 is MNHEY and CDR2 is SMNVEV (reference sequence). The CDR3 has 12 amino acids. The chain's CDR3 is CASSSTGYRAFF. CDR3 coding DNA: TGTGCCAGCAGCTCAACAGGGTATAGGGCTTTCTTT.

This clonotype was observed at least ten times. The V call is TRBV7-9, the J call TRBJ2-1; maybe TRBD1 (6 bases). V dropped 8 bases and J dropped 5 bases, with 16 bases sitting between them. Germline CDR1 SEHNR, CDR2 FQNEAQ (reference sequence). This CDR3 contains 14 residues. CDR3 bases: TGTGCCAGCCGTCGCCGAGGGGGAAACAATGAGCAGTTCTTC. Its translation is CASRRRGGNNEQFF.